This entry concerns a single TCR beta chain. These data originate in a study of shared clonotypes between healthy human individuals. About the study: The cohort had two women and three men, ages 18 to 49. Plates per donor: three CD4 naive, three CD4 memory, two CD8 naive, one CD8 memory.

V was trimmed by 5 bases and J by 4 bases, leaving 11 bases between them. CDR3 length: 13 residues. CDR1 is MNHNS, CDR2 SASEGT, per germline. The data were produced by immunoSEQ multiplex PCR, yet TCRdb's version contains in-frame clones alone and is incomplete. The table lists about 2.4 million clones, around 90% of them singletons. The clonotype was recovered from a man aged 18 to 30 in good health. The J gene is TRBJ1-1, the V gene TRBV6-1, with unresolved D. Sequences were obtained from naive CD4+ T cells sorted from blood. Described subset: CD45RA+ positively selected. The CDR3: CASSLFRGTEAFF. CDR3 bases: TGTGCCAGCAGTCTTTTTCGAGGCACTGAAGCTTTCTTT.